The 5 T cell receptor beta chains below all came from one sample that was sequenced in a study of T cell repertoires in cytomegalovirus infection. Antigens for these TCRs are unknown. TCRdb recomputed calls from the reads with MiXCR, one row per CDR3 protein. The sample consists of over 100,000 distinct CDR3 sequences, 9.5% to 13% of them appearing once. Source material: PBMCs, sequenced either directly or after in vitro stimulation (not recorded which). Source of these receptors: a human donor in good health (CMV status not recorded). Some clones in this sample may be carry-over from other donors' samples.

This clonotype was recorded many times. The V gene is TRBV12-3 or TRBV12-4, the J gene TRBJ2-7; no definite D call. CDR3 size: 12 residues. The V and J ends lost 6 bases and 2 bases respectively, with 8 bases between them. CDR3 DNA: TGTGCCAGCAGCACTGGACCCTACGAGCAGTACTTC. This codes for CASSTGPYEQYF.

There are many counts of this clonotype. The V call is TRBV7-2, the J call TRBJ2-3; D unresolved. This CDR3 region has 13 residues. Trimming took off 3 bases at V and 3 bases at J, with 7 bases between the two ends. The germline gives CDR1 SGHTA, CDR2 FQGNSA. CDR3 sequence (DNA): TGTGCCAGCAGCTTCGGGCTGACAGATACGCAGTATTTT. It codes for CASSFGLTDTQYF.

The CDR3 reads CASSFAPYNEQFF. The CDR3 bases are TGTGCCAGTAGCTTTGCCCCCTACAATGAGCAGTTCTTC. The V gene is TRBV19, the J gene TRBJ2-1; D is ambiguous. This CDR3 comprises 13 residues. With 6 bases removed from V and 2 bases from J, the gap between germline ends came to 8 bases. From germline, CDR1 is LNHDA and CDR2 SQIVND (reference sequence).

Many counts were recorded for this clonotype. The J gene is TRBJ2-5, the V gene TRBV24-1; perhaps TRBD1 as D (5 bases). The CDR3 runs to 15 residues. Germline loops: CDR1 KGHDR, CDR2 SFDVKD. V was trimmed by 2 bases and J by 6 bases, leaving 15 bases between them. CDR3 DNA: TGTGCCACCAGTGATTCAGGGATTGGGGCACAGACCCAGTACTTC. It specifies CATSDSGIGAQTQYF.

This clonotype was recorded at least ten times. This chain uses TRBV29-1 with TRBJ2-3; 7 nucleotides agree with TRBD1. J was trimmed by 1 base and V by 6 bases; bases with no gene match: 1. The CDR3 runs 12 residues. CDR1 is SQVTM and CDR2 is ANQGSEA in the germline V gene. Written as DNA, the CDR3 is TGCAGCGTAGACAGGGGCACAGATACGCAGTATTTT. Amino acids: CSVDRGTDTQYF.